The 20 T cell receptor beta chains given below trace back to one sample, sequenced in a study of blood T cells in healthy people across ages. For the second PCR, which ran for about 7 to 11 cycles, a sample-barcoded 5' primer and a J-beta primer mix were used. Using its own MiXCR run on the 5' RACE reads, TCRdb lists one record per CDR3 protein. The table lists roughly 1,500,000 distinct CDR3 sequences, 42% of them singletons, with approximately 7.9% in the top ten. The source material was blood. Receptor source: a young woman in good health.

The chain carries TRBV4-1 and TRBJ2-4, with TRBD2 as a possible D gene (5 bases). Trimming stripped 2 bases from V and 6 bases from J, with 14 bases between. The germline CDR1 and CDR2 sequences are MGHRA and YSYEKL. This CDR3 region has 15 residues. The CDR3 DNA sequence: TGCGCCAGCAGCCAATTTGGGATAGGAGGAAACATTCAGTACTTC. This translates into CASSQFGIGGNIQYF.

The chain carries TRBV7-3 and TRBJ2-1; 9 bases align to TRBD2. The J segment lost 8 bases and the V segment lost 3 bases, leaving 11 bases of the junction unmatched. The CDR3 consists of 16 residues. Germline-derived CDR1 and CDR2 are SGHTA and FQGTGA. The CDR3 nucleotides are TGTGCCAGCAGCTTGGGGTGGGGACTAGCCGGTGATGAGCAGTTCTTC. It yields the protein CASSLGWGLAGDEQFF.

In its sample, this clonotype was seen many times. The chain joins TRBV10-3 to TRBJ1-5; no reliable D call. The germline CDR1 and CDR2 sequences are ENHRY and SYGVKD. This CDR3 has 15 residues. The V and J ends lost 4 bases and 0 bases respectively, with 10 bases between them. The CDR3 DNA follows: TGTGCCATCAGTGCCGGAACAGATAGCAATCAGCCCCAGCATTTT. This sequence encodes CAISAGTDSNQPQHF.

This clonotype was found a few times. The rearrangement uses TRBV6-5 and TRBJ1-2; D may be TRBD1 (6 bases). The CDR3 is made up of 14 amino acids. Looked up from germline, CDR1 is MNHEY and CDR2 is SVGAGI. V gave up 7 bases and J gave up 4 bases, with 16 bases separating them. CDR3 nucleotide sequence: TGTGCCAGCACTCCTACGGGGGGCGGCTATGGCTACACCTTC. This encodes CASTPTGGGYGYTF.

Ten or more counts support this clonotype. CDR3 sequence reads: CASSLDGSTDTQYF. The CDR3 bases are TGTGCCAGCAGCTTAGACGGCAGCACAGATACGCAGTATTTT. The chain has TRBV13 and TRBJ2-3; unclear D gene. Trimming took off 1 base at V and 0 bases at J, with 5 bases between the two ends. Germline CDR1 is PRHDT and CDR2 is FYEKMQ (reference sequence). This CDR3 is 14 amino acids long. Variable domain in full (rest from reference TRBV13 and TRBJ2-3): AAGVIQSPRHLIKEKRETATLKCYPIPRHDTVYWYQQGPGQDPQFLISFYEKMQSDKGSIPDRFSAQQFSDYHSELNMSSLELGDSALYFCASSLDGSTDTQYFGPGTRLTVL.

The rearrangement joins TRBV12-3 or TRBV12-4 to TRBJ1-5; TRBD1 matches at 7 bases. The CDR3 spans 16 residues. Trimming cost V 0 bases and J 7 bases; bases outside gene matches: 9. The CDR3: CASSLAGTGVKQPQHF. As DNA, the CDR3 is TGTGCCAGCAGTTTAGCTGGAACAGGGGTCAAGCAGCCCCAGCATTTT.

CDR3 protein: CASSLADRTNTGELFF. The DNA for the CDR3 is TGCGCCAGCAGCTTGGCCGACAGGACCAACACCGGGGAGCTGTTTTTT. This sequence joins TRBV5-1 and TRBJ2-2, with D tentatively TRBD1 (6 bases). Per the germline V gene, CDR1 is SGHRS and CDR2 is YFSETQ. The length of the CDR3 is 16 residues. Trimming shortened V by 0 bases and J by 2 bases, and 11 bases separated the two germline ends.

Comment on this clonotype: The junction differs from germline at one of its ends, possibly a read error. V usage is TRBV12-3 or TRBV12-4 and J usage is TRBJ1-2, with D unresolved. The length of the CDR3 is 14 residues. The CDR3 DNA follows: TGTGCCAGCAGTGTAGCGTGGACTGCTGTAGGCTACACCTTC. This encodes CASSVAWTAVGYTF.

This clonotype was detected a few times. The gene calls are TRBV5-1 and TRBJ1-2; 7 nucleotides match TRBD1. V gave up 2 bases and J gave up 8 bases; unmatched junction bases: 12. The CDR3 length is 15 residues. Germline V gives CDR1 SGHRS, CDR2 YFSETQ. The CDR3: CASSFTGADWEGYTF. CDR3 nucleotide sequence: TGCGCCAGCAGCTTTACAGGGGCTGACTGGGAAGGCTACACCTTC.

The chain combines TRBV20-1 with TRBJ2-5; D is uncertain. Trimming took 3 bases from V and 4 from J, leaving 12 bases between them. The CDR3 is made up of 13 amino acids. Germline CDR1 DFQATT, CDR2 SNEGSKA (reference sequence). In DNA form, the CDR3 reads TGCAGTGCTAGTCCGGGCCCCGGAGAGACCCAGTACTTC. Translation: CSASPGPGETQYF.

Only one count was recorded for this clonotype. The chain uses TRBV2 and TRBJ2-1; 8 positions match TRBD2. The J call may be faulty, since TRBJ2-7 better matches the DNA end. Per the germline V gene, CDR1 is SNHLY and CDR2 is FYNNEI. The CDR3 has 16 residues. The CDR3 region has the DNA TGTGCCAGCAGACAATCTAGCGGGTTCTCCTACAATGAGCAGTACTTC. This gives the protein CASRQSSGFSYNEQYF.

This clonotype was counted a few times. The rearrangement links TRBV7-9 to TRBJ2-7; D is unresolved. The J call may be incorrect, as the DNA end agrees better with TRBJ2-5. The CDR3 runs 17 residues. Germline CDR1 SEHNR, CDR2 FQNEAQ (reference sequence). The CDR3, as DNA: TGTGCCAGCAGCTCGACCCCTACGAAGACCTTTATAGAGACCCAGTACTTC. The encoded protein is CASSSTPTKTFIETQYF.

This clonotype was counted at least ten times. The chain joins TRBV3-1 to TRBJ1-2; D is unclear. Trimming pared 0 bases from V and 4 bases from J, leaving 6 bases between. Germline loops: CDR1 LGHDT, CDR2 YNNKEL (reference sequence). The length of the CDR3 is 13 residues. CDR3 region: CASSQDGGYGYTF. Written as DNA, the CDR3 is TGTGCCAGCAGCCAAGATGGCGGCTATGGCTACACCTTC.

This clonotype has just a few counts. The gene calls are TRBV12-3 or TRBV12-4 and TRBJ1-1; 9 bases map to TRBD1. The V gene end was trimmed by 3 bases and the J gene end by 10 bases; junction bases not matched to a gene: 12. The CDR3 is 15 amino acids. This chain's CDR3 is CASSLGTGTRLAAFF. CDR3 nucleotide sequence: TGTGCCAGCAGTTTGGGGACAGGGACGAGACTGGCAGCTTTCTTT.

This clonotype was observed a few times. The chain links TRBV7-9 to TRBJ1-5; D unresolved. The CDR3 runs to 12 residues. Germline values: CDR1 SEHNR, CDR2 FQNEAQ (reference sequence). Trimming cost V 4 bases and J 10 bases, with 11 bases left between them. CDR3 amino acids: CASSSGFQPQHF. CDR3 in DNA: TGTGCCAGCAGCTCGGGTTTTCAACCCCAGCATTTT.

The CDR3 coding sequence is TGTGCCAGCAACCTCGATCTTAATTCACCCCTCCACTTT. Residues: CASNLDLNSPLHF. This chain uses TRBV2 with TRBJ1-6; D ambiguous. The CDR3 covers 13 residues. Trimming pared 7 bases from V and 6 bases from J, leaving 10 bases between. Germline CDR1 is SNHLY and CDR2 is FYNNEI.

The CDR3: CASSQGVGGYNEQYF. CDR3 DNA sequence: TGTGCCAGCAGCCAAGGGGTAGGAGGATACAATGAGCAGTACTTC. This chain uses TRBV3-1 with TRBJ2-1; possibly TRBD2 for D (5 bases). With the DNA end fitting TRBJ2-7 better, the J assignment may be wrong. The CDR3 consists of 15 residues. Germline assignment: CDR1 LGHDT and CDR2 YNNKEL (reference sequence).

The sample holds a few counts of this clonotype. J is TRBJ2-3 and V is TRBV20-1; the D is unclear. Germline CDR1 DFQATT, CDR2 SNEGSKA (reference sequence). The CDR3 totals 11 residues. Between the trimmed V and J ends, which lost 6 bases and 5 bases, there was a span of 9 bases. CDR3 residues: CSAPPIDTQYF. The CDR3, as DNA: TGCAGTGCCCCACCCATAGATACGCAGTATTTT.

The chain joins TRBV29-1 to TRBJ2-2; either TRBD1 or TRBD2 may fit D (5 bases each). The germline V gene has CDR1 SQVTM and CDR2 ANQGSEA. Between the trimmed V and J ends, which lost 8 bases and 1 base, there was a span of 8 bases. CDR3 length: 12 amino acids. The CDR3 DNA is TGCAGCTTTGGGGGGAACACCGGGGAGCTGTTTTTT. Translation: CSFGGNTGELFF.

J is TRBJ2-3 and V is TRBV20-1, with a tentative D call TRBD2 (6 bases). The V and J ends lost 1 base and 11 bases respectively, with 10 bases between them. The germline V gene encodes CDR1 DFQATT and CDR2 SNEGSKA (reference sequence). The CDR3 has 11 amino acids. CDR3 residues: CSARGGDGQYF. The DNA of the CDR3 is TGCAGTGCTAGAGGGGGGGATGGGCAGTATTTT.